The clone carrying this T cell receptor (beta chain) occurred once. Antigen specificity is unknown. The CDR3 consists of 14 residues. Between the trimmed V and J ends, which lost 5 bases and 6 bases, there was a span of 16 bases. Germline V gene sequence: CDR1 SGHTA, CDR2 FQGNSA. A second PCR of 7 to 11 cycles used a sample-barcoded 5' primer and a J-beta primer mix. One entry per CDR3 protein results from TCRdb running MiXCR on the 5' RACE reads. The sample yields about 1.8 million distinct CDR3 sequences, 49% seen once. This entry comes from a study of blood T cells in healthy people across ages. Background on the study: Capture by template switching was about one barcoded beta molecule per two T cells.

The study, taken as a whole, reports: Compared with aged donors, long-lived donors showed fewer expanded clones, suggesting selection.

This TCR came from a woman aged 40 to 49 in good health. Sample: blood. This sequence joins TRBV7-2 and TRBJ1-1, with a weak D call TRBD1 (6 bases). The CDR3: CASSPNREKSEAFF. The CDR3, as DNA: TGTGCCAGCAGCCCGAACAGGGAAAAGTCTGAAGCTTTCTTT.